The sample holds many counts of the clone carrying this T cell receptor (beta chain). Its specificity is unknown. The data were taken from a study of identical twins. Study results and limitations: The authors drew conclusions from cross-sectional statistical analysis rather than following the same donors. Insertions were fewer in abundant cord blood beta clonotypes, whereas memory repertoires showed none of this pattern.

Trimming shortened V by 0 bases and J by 3 bases, and 12 bases separated the two germline ends. The CDR3 contains 15 residues. Germline CDR1 reads LGHNA; CDR2 reads YNFKEQ. In TCRdb, the 5' RACE reads were re-called with MiXCR into one record per CDR3 protein. In the table there are approximately 1.8 million distinct CDR3 sequences, about 30% of which are singletons. The rearrangement joins TRBV4-2 to TRBJ2-7; the D gene is possibly TRBD2 (5 bases). The sample was cord blood. The receptor was derived from a newborn girl in good health. CDR3 sequence reads: CASSQDPQRDYEQYF. Written as DNA, the CDR3 is TGTGCCAGCAGCCAAGATCCCCAGAGGGACTACGAGCAGTACTTC.